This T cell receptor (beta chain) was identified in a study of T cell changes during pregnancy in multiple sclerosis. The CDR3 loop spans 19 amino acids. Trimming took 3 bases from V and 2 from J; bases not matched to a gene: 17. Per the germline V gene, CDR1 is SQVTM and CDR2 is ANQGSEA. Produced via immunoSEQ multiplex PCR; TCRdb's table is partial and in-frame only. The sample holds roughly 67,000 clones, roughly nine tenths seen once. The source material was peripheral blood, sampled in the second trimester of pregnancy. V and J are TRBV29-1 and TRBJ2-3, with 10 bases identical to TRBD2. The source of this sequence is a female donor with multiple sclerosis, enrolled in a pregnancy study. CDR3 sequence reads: CSVDRSSGSLEKPTDTQYF. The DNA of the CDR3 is TGCAGCGTTGACCGTTCTAGCGGGAGTTTAGAGAAGCCCACAGATACGCAGTATTTT.